This TCR beta chain was recovered during a study of identical twins. General study findings and limits: Excess twin sharing in beta out-of-frame sequences was weaker.

Germline-derived CDR1 and CDR2 are MNHEY and SVGAGI. The CDR3 is 13 residues long. On this clonotype: The antigen is not known.

cDNA carried unique molecular identifiers, and a universal primer site was added by template switching. One entry per CDR3 protein, called by TCRdb with MiXCR from the 5' RACE reads. The sample shows 1.5 million or so distinct CDR3 sequences, around a third of them seen only once. Donors uniformly comprised healthy Caucasians. V gene TRBV6-5 combines with J gene TRBJ2-7; no reliable D call. The DNA end lines up better with TRBJ2-5; the J call may be wrong. The sequence derives from a newborn girl in good health. The sequencing input was cord blood. For the CDR3, the DNA is TGTGCCAGCAGTTACTCGAGCTACAGGACCCAGTACTTC. Residues: CASSYSSYRTQYF.